This TCR beta chain was recorded in a study of shared clonotypes between healthy human individuals. Study information: Donors were a couple of women and a few men aged 18 to 49.

From CD4+ cells came CD45RA+ naive and CD45RA-negative memory subsets. Trimming removed 5 bases from V and 0 bases from J; junction bases left unmatched: 6. The CDR3 is 15 amino acids. Germline V gene lookup returns CDR1 SGHAT and CDR2 FQNNGV. Using immunoSEQ multiplex PCR, the repertoire was profiled, and TCRdb retains in-frame clones only, with some absent. The data contain about 1.5 million clones, roughly 97% of them singletons. V and J are TRBV11-2 and TRBJ2-7, with 8 positions matching TRBD2. The specimen sequenced was naive CD4+ T cells sorted from blood. Subset described: CD45RA+ positively selected. This sequence originates from a man younger than 45 in good health. The CDR3 bases are TGTGCCAGCAGCCGACTAGCGACAAGCTCCTACGAGCAGTACTTC. Protein sequence: CASSRLATSSYEQYF.